This TCR beta chain was recorded in a study of blood T cells in healthy people across ages. Study outcomes and limitations: Compared with aged donors, long-lived donors showed fewer expanded clones, suggesting selection.

Germline V gives CDR1 KGHDR, CDR2 SFDVKD. The CDR3 sequence is 16 residues long. A second PCR of about 7 to 12 cycles used a sample-barcoded 5' primer and a J-beta primer mix. TCRdb recomputed calls from the 5' RACE reads with MiXCR, one row per CDR3 protein. Of about 400,000 distinct CDR3 sequences in the sample, about 49% were seen once. Concerning this clonotype itself: What it binds is not known.

The receptor was derived from a man in his sixties in good health. V usage is TRBV24-1 and J usage is TRBJ2-4; 13 nucleotides agree with TRBD2. The tail of the sequence fits TRBJ2-5 better, so the J call may be wrong. Sequenced material: blood. Here the CDR3 reads CATSDPRTSGSETQYF. CDR3 bases: TGTGCCACCAGTGACCCCCGGACTAGCGGGAGCGAGACCCAGTACTTC.